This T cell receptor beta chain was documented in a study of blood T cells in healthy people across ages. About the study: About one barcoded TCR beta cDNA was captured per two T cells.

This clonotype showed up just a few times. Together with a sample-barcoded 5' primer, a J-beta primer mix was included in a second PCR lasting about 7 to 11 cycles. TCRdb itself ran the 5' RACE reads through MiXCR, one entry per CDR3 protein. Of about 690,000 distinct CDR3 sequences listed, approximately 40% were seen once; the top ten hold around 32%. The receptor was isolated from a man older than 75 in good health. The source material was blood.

The CDR3 sequence is CASSHRGSGELFF. The CDR3 DNA reads as TGCGCCAGCAGTCACAGGGGTTCCGGGGAGCTGTTTTTT. The rearrangement joins TRBV10-1 to TRBJ2-2; 7 nucleotides match TRBD1. This CDR3 region has 13 residues. Germline CDR1 is WNHNN and CDR2 is SYGVQD (reference sequence). The V gene end was trimmed by 5 bases and the J gene end by 6 bases; junction bases not matched to a gene: 3.